The rows below give T cell receptor beta chains drawn from one sample of a study of blood T cells in healthy people across ages. TCRdb reanalysed the 5' RACE reads using MiXCR and keeps one entry per CDR3 protein. The data contain some 730,000 distinct CDR3 sequences, approximately 22% of them singletons. The sample taken for sequencing was blood. The receptors derive from a man aged 65-85 years in good health. Both conserved end residues are part of each CDR3. A D gene is named only where the DNA matches it firmly. Size values are once, few and many counts, or a class for expanded clones, and some rows have none.

j_call v_call d_call clone_size cdr3_length cdr3_nt cdr3_aa
TRBJ1-4 TRBV7-2 - few 13 TGTGCCAGCAGCCCTTGGTTAAATGAAAAACTGTTTTTT CASSPWLNEKLFF
TRBJ1-1 TRBV3-1 - - 14 TGTGCCAGCAGCCATCTACGGGGGCGTACTGAAGCTTTCTTT CASSHLRGRTEAFF
TRBJ1-1 TRBV15 - few 13 TGTGCCACCAGCAGCGGAGAGGGGGAAGGAGCTTTCTTT CATSSGEGEGAFF
TRBJ2-3 TRBV6-2/TRBV6-3 - few 16 TGTGCCAGCAGAGAGCTAGGGGCCCAGTTCTCGGATACGCAGTATTTT CASRELGAQFSDTQYF
TRBJ1-4 TRBV19 - - 17 TGTGCCAGTAGTACTACTTTCGTACGGGACAAGAATGAAAAACTGTTTTTT CASSTTFVRDKNEKLFF
TRBJ1-6 TRBV6-6 - - 15 TGTGCCAGCACCACGGGCAGCTCCTATAATTCACCCCTCCACTTT CASTTGSSYNSPLHF
TRBJ1-4 TRBV6-5 - - 14 TGTGCCAGCAGTTATGGCACAACTAATGAAAAACTGTTTTTT CASSYGTTNEKLFF
TRBJ1-2 TRBV5-1 - - 16 TGCGCCAGCAGCTCAAACCGTCCGGGGCCCAACGATGGCTACACCTTC CASSSNRPGPNDGYTF
TRBJ2-2 TRBV20-1 - - 13 TGCAGCTTAGGACGGACCATAGGCGGGGAGCTGTTTTTT CSLGRTIGGELFF
TRBJ1-4 TRBV12-3/TRBV12-4 TRBD1 - 16 TGTGCCAGCAGAAAAGGACAGGGGGGAACTAATGAAAAACTGTTTTTT CASRKGQGGTNEKLFF
TRBJ1-1 TRBV3-1 - - 14 TGTGCCAGCAGCCAAGATGTTTCGTCCGAGGAAGCTTTCTTT CASSQDVSSEEAFF
TRBJ2-1 TRBV3-1 TRBD1 many 15 TGCGCCAGCAGCCAGGACAGGGGACCCTACAATGAGCAGTTCTTC CASSQDRGPYNEQFF
TRBJ2-1 TRBV4-3 TRBD2 few 14 TGCGCCAGCAGCCAAGGGGGGGGCTACAATGAGCAGTTCTTC CASSQGGGYNEQFF
TRBJ1-5 TRBV19 - few 16 TGTGCCAGTAGTAACGTGACAGTAAGCTTTGGGCAGCCCCAGCATTTT CASSNVTVSFGQPQHF
TRBJ1-4 TRBV3-1 - few 13 TGTGCCAGCAGCCAATTATCGGGGGAAAAACTGTTTTTT CASSQLSGEKLFF
TRBJ1-1 TRBV12-3/TRBV12-4 TRBD1 - 16 TGTGCCAGCAGAACCGGGACAGGGGGATCGGGCACTGAAGCTTTCTTT CASRTGTGGSGTEAFF
TRBJ2-1 TRBV25-1 TRBD2 - 16 TGTGCCAGCAGTGCCCTAGCGGGGGTAACCTACAATGAGCAGTTCTTC CASSALAGVTYNEQFF
TRBJ2-2 TRBV4-1 - - 14 TGCGCCAGCAGCCAAGATTCAGGGCCCGGGGAGCTGTTTTTT CASSQDSGPGELFF
TRBJ2-3 TRBV15 - many 13 TGTGCCACCAGGAGGGCGTCCACAGATACGCAGTATTTT CATRRASTDTQYF
TRBJ2-1 TRBV7-9 - - 15 TGTGCCAGCAGCCATCCCCCCCCTAGCATCAATGAGCAGTTCTTC CASSHPPPSINEQFF
TRBJ2-3 TRBV20-1 TRBD2 - 14 TGCAGTGCTAGAGGAGGCGGGAGATTAGATACGCAGTATTTT CSARGGGRLDTQYF
TRBJ2-4 TRBV28 - - 14 TGTGCCAGCAGTTTATATCTAGCCAAAAACATTCAGTACTTC CASSLYLAKNIQYF
TRBJ2-2 TRBV12-3/TRBV12-4 - few 14 TGTGCCAGCAGTTTTTTGAGAGCCACCGGGGAGCTGTTTTTT CASSFLRATGELFF
TRBJ2-1 TRBV20-1 - - 12 TGCAGTGCTAGACCCAAAATCAATGAGCAGTTCTTC CSARPKINEQFF
TRBJ2-4 TRBV20-1 TRBD1 - 18 TGCAGTGCTAGAGATTCTAGGGGGCGGGCGTCGGCCAAAAACATTCAGTACTTC CSARDSRGRASAKNIQYF
TRBJ1-4 TRBV3-1 - few 16 TGTGCCAGCAGCCAGGCCGACCGGGGCCTTAATGAAAAACTGTTTTTT CASSQADRGLNEKLFF
TRBJ2-5 TRBV3-1 - many 14 TGTGCCAGCAGCCAAAGACCAGGGTCCGGGGCCCAGTACTTC CASSQRPGSGAQYF
TRBJ2-7 TRBV5-5 - few 15 TGTGCCAGCAGCTTGGCCTGGTTCGTGGACTACGAGCAGTACTTC CASSLAWFVDYEQYF
TRBJ1-2 TRBV29-1 - - 16 TGCAGCGTTGAAGATGGGGGGGGGCAATGGGCCTATGGCTACACCTTC CSVEDGGGQWAYGYTF
TRBJ2-1 TRBV14 - few 16 TGTGCCAGCAGCCAAGGGCGGGGAGCTACCTACAATGAGCAGTTCTTC CASSQGRGATYNEQFF
TRBJ2-7 TRBV18 TRBD1 few 14 TGTGCCAGCTCGCCACAGGGGGCCCCGTCCGAGCAGTACTTC CASSPQGAPSEQYF
TRBJ2-3 TRBV6-6 TRBD2 few 16 TGTGCCAGCAGTCCGGGACTAGCGACTAGCACAGATACGCAGTATTTT CASSPGLATSTDTQYF
TRBJ1-2 TRBV29-1 TRBD1 few 12 TGCAGCGTTGAGGACGACAGGGTTGGCTACACCTTC CSVEDDRVGYTF
TRBJ2-3 TRBV5-1 TRBD1 few 16 TGCGCCAGCAGCCCCGGGACAGGCAGGGCCACAGATACGCAGTATTTT CASSPGTGRATDTQYF
TRBJ2-3 TRBV3-1 - - 14 TGTGCCAGCGGAATGGGCGGATACACAGATACGCAGTATTTT CASGMGGYTDTQYF
TRBJ2-5 TRBV2 - once 12 TGTGCCAGCAAGACAGGAGGGGAGACCCAGTACTTC CASKTGGETQYF
TRBJ1-4 TRBV29-1 - few 13 TGCAGCGTTGAACCGGCGGCTAATGAAAAACTGTTTTTT CSVEPAANEKLFF
TRBJ1-4 TRBV12-3/TRBV12-4 - once 15 TGTGCCAGCAGTCCTAGTATCAATTCGGGGGAAAAACTGTTTTTT CASSPSINSGEKLFF
TRBJ2-1 TRBV12-3/TRBV12-4 - - 15 TGTGCCAGCAGTGGACTCGTCACCAGCGACAATGAGCAGTTCTTC CASSGLVTSDNEQFF
TRBJ2-1 TRBV28 - once 14 TGTGCCGTCGGGGGTCAGCCGACCTACAATGAGCAGTTCTTC CAVGGQPTYNEQFF
TRBJ2-1 TRBV7-2 TRBD2 - 16 TGTGCCAGCAGCTGGACTAGCGGGTCGATGGGCAATGAGCAGTTCTTC CASSWTSGSMGNEQFF
TRBJ2-5 TRBV7-9 - - 14 TGTGCCAGCAGCAATGGGACACTAGGACAGACCCAGTACTTC CASSNGTLGQTQYF
TRBJ2-7 TRBV7-8 TRBD2 few 13 TGTGCCAGCAGCCCGGGGGGATTCACCGAGCAGTACTTC CASSPGGFTEQYF
TRBJ2-4 TRBV2 TRBD2 - 16 TGTGCCAGCAGCGACGGACTAGCGGGAGTGATAAACATTCAGTACTTC CASSDGLAGVINIQYF